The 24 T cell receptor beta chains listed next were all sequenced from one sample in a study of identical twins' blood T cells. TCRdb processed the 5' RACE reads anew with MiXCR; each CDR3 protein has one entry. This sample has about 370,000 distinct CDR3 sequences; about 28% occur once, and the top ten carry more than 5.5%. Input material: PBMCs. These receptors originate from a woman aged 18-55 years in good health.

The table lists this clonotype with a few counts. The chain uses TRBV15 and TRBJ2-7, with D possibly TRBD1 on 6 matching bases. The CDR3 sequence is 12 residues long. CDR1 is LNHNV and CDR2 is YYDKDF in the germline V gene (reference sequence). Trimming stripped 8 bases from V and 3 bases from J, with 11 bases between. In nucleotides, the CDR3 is TGTGCCACCGGTGGGACACTCTACGAGCAGTACTTC. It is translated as CATGGTLYEQYF.

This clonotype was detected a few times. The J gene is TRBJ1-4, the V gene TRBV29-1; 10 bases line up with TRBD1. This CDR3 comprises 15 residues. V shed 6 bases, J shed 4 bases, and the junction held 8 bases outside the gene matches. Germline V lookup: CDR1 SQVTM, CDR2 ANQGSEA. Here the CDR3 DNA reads TGCAGCGTCATGAGCCGGGACAGGGGTAATGAAAAACTGTTTTTT. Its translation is CSVMSRDRGNEKLFF.

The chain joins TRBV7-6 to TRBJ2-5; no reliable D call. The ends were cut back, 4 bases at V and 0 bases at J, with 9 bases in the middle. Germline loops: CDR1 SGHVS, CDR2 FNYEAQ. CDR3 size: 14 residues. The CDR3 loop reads CASSSLLYQETQYF. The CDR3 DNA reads TGTGCCAGCAGCTCCTTGTTGTACCAAGAGACCCAGTACTTC.

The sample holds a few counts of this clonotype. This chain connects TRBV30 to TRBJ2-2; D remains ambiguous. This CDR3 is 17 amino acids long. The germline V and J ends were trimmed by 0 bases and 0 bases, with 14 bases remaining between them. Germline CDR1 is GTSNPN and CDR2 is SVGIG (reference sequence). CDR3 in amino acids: CAWSVHFGPANTGELFF. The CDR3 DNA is TGTGCCTGGAGTGTACATTTCGGACCCGCGAACACCGGGGAGCTGTTTTTT.

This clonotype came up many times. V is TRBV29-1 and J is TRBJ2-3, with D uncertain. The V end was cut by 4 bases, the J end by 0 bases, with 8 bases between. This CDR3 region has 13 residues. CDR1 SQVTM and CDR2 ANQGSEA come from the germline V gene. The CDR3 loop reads CSVGQASTDTQYF. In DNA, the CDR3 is TGCAGCGTTGGGCAAGCTAGCACAGATACGCAGTATTTT.

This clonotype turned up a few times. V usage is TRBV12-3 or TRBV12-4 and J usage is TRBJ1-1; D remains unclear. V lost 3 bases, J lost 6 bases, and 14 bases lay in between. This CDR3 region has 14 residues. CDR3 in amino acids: CASSFGVATPEAFF. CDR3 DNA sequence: TGTGCCAGCAGTTTCGGGGTCGCCACGCCTGAAGCTTTCTTT.

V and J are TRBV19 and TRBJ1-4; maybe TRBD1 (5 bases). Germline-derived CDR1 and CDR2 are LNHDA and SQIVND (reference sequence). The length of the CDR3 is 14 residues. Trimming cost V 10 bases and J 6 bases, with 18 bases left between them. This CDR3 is CATRGRAADEKLFF. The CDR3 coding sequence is TGTGCCACCCGAGGCAGGGCTGCGGATGAAAAACTGTTTTTT.

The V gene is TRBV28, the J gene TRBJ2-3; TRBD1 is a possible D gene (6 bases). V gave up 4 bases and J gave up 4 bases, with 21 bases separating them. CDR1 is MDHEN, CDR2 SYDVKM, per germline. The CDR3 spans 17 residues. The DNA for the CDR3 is TGTGCCAGCAGTTCACCGACAGGCACGAATATCCCAGATACGCAGTATTTT. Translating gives CASSSPTGTNIPDTQYF.

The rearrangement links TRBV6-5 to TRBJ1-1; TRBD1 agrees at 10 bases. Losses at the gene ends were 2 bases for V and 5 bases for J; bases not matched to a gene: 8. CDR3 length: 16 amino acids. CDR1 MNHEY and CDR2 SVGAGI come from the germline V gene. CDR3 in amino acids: CASSYTLPGQGTEAFF. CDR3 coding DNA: TGTGCCAGCAGTTACACCCTTCCGGGACAGGGGACTGAAGCTTTCTTT.

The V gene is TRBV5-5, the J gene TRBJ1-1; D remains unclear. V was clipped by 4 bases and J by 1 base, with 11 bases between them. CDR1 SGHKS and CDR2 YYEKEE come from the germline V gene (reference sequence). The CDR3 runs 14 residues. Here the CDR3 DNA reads TGTGCCAGCAGCCCCCATACGGGGAACACTGAAGCTTTCTTT. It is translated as CASSPHTGNTEAFF.

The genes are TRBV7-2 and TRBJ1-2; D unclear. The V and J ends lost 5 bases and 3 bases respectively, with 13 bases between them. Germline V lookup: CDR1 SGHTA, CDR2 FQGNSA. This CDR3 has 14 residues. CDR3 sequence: CASSPGLRDYGYTF. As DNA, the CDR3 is TGTGCCAGCAGCCCCGGTCTTCGGGACTATGGCTACACCTTC.

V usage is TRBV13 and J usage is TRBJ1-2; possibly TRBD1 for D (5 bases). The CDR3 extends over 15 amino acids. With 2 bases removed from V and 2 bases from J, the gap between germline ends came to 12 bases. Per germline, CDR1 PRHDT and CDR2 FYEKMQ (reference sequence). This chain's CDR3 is CASSLRGSLNYGYTF. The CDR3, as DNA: TGTGCCAGCAGCTTAAGGGGCAGCTTAAACTATGGCTACACCTTC.

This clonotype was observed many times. The CDR3 coding sequence is TGTGCCAGCAGTTTATCGATCGGGACAGCCTATAATTCACCCCTCCACTTT. Translating it yields CASSLSIGTAYNSPLHF. The V call is TRBV12-3 or TRBV12-4, the J call TRBJ1-6; 7 nucleotides align to TRBD1. The CDR3 spans 17 residues. Losses at the gene ends were 2 bases for V and 2 bases for J; bases not matched to a gene: 6.

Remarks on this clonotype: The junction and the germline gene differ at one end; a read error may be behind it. CDR3 coding DNA: TGTGCCAGCAGCGTAGACTCAGGGTCGAACATCATATATTTT. Translation: CASSVDSGSNIIYF. The chain joins TRBV9 to TRBJ1-3, with TRBD1 as a possible D gene (5 bases). CDR1 is SGDLS, CDR2 YYNGEE, per germline. The CDR3 extends over 14 amino acids.

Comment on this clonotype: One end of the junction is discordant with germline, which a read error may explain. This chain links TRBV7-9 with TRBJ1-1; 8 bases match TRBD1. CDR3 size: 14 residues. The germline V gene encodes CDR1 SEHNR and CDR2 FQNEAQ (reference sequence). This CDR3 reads CTSSFRGQRTEAFF. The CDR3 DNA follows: TGTACCAGCAGCTTCAGGGGGCAGAGGACTGAAGCTTTCTTT.

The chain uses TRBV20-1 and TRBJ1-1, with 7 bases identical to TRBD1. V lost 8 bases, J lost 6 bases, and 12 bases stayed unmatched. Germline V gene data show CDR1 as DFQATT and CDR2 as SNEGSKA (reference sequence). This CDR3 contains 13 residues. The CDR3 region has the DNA TGCAGTCTATTCCCGACAGGGAGGGCTGAAGCTTTCTTT. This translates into CSLFPTGRAEAFF.

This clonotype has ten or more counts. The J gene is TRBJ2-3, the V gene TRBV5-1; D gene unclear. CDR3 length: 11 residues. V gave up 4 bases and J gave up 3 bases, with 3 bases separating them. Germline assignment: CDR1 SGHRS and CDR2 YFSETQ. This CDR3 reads CASSHTDTQYF. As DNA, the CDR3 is TGCGCCAGCAGCCATACAGATACGCAGTATTTT.

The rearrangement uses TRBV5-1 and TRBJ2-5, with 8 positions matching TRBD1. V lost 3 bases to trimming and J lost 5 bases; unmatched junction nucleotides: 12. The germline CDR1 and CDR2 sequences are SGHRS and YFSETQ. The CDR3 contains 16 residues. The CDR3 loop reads CASSSVTGVEMETQYF. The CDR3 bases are TGCGCCAGCAGCTCGGTGACAGGGGTTGAGATGGAGACCCAGTACTTC. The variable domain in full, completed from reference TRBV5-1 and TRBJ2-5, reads KAGVTQTPRYLIKTRGQQVTLSCSPISGHRSVSWYQQTPGQGLQFLFEYFSETQRNKGNFPGRFSGRQFSNSRSEMNVSTLELGDSALYLCASSSVTGVEMETQYFGPGTRLLVL.

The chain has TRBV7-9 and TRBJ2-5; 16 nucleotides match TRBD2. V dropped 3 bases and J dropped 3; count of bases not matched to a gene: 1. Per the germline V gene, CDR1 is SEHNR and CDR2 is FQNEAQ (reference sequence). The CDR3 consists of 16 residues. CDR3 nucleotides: TGTGCCAGCAGCTTGGGGACTAGCGGGAGGGAAGAGACCCAGTACTTC. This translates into CASSLGTSGREETQYF.

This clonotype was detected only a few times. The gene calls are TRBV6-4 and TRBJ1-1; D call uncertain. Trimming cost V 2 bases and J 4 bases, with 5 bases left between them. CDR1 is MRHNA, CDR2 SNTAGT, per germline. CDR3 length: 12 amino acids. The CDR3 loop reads CASSDGSTEAFF. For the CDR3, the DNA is TGTGCCAGCAGTGACGGCAGCACTGAAGCTTTCTTT.

In DNA, the CDR3 is TGTGCCAGCAGCTTCTCGTCAGGGGCCGGTAGTCAGCCCCAGCATTTT. It is translated as CASSFSSGAGSQPQHF. The chain employs TRBV11-2 and TRBJ1-5; tentatively, D is TRBD1 (6 bases). Germline V gene lookup returns CDR1 SGHAT and CDR2 FQNNGV. V dropped 3 bases and J dropped 6 bases, with 18 bases sitting between them. The CDR3 loop spans 16 amino acids.

CDR3 in DNA: TGTGCCAGCAGTTACGAAATAGTACAGTTCTTC. It codes for CASSYEIVQFF. The V gene is TRBV6-2 or TRBV6-3, the J gene TRBJ2-1; no reliable D call. V was shortened by 2 bases and J by 13 bases, with 9 bases between the two germline ends. Germline V gene data show CDR1 as MNHEY and CDR2 as SVGEGT. CDR3 length equals 11 residues.

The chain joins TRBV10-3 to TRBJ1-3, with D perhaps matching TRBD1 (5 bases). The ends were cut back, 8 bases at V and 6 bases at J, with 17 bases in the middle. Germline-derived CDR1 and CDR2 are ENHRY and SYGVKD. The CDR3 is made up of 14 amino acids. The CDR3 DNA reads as TGTGCCATCTCATTTGGGGCCGGATCAAACACCATATATTTT. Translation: CAISFGAGSNTIYF.

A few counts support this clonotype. This CDR3 is CASSSSARADTQYF. CDR3 bases: TGTGCCAGCAGCTCTAGCGCCAGGGCAGATACGCAGTATTTT. The genes are TRBV7-7 and TRBJ2-3; D perhaps matches TRBD2 (6 bases). The CDR3 is made up of 14 amino acids. Germline V gene sequence: CDR1 SSHAT, CDR2 FNYEAQ (reference sequence). The germline V and J ends were trimmed by 4 bases and 4 bases, with 12 bases remaining between them.